This passage covers 20 T cell receptor beta chains from one sample sequenced in a study of T cells expressing NK-cell markers. From its re-call of the 5' RACE reads, TCRdb lists each CDR3 protein once, without DNA. The sample table includes roughly 380,000 distinct CDR3 sequences. Sequenced material: blood T cells: a sorted CD56 or NKG2C T cell subset, CD4+ or CD8+ T cells, or bulk PBMC T cells (not recorded which). These receptors came from a man aged 18 to 69 in good health.

This rearrangement joins TRBV20-1 to TRBJ1-5; TCRdb selects TRBD1, and the lack of DNA leaves this call unchecked. This CDR3 spans 15 amino acids. The germline CDR1 and CDR2 sequences are DFQATT and SNEGSKA (reference sequence). The CDR3 protein is CSARVYPGQGEPQHF.

This chain connects TRBV3-1 to TRBJ2-3; TCRdb reports TRBD1, a call that lacks DNA to check it against. The germline V gene has CDR1 LGHDT and CDR2 YNNKEL (reference sequence). The CDR3 covers 16 residues. The CDR3 sequence: CASSQGRGDHTDTQYF.

The CDR3 sequence is CATSRARKRGGLNEQFF. This chain links TRBV15 with TRBJ2-1; TCRdb lists TRBD2, though no DNA is available to test this call. In germline, CDR1 is LNHNV, CDR2 YYDKDF (reference sequence). The CDR3 runs 17 residues.

The CDR3 reads CASSPPTGVTEAFF. V gene TRBV5-1 combines with J gene TRBJ1-1; there is no DNA to check the TCRdb D call of TRBD1. Germline CDR1 is SGHRS and CDR2 is YFSETQ. The CDR3 spans 14 residues.

The rearrangement joins TRBV6-1 to TRBJ1-1; the D gene TCRdb calls, TRBD1, cannot be checked with no DNA. Germline lookup yields CDR1 MNHNS and CDR2 SASEGT. This CDR3 comprises 14 residues. The CDR3 region is CASRGDSNAAEAFF.

CDR3: CASSQNRGLGYTF. The J gene is TRBJ1-2, the V gene TRBV3-1; with no DNA, the TCRdb D assignment of TRBD1 cannot be verified. The CDR3 runs to 13 residues. Germline CDR1 reads LGHDT; CDR2 reads YNNKEL (reference sequence).

The chain joins TRBV18 to TRBJ2-7; TCRdb's D gene call, TRBD1, goes unchecked for lack of DNA. Per the germline V gene, CDR1 is KGHSH and CDR2 is LQKENI. This CDR3 has 15 amino acids. The chain's CDR3 is CASSDTGTGPYEQYF.

The chain has TRBV15 and TRBJ2-1; the D call of TRBD1 rests on TCRdb alone, since no DNA is present to check it. This CDR3 spans 16 amino acids. Germline V gene sequence: CDR1 LNHNV, CDR2 YYDKDF (reference sequence). The CDR3 loop reads CATSTLPPDSYNEQFF.

This chain connects TRBV25-1 to TRBJ2-7; TCRdb indicates TRBD1, and absent DNA this call remains unverified. CDR3 length: 13 residues. Germline CDR1 is MGHDK and CDR2 is SYGVNS. CDR3 residues: CASSEDREYEQYF.

V is TRBV7-9 and J is TRBJ2-7; the TCRdb D gene call, TRBD1, has no DNA to confirm it. The CDR3 contains 16 residues. Germline CDR1 reads SEHNR; CDR2 reads FQNEAQ (reference sequence). The CDR3 loop is CASSLAVLRERDEQYF.

The genes are TRBV12-3 or TRBV12-4 and TRBJ1-6; TCRdb proposes TRBD1, but this gene call is untestable without DNA. The CDR3 spans 14 residues. The CDR3: CASTFAGGSSPLHF.

The V call is TRBV6-1, the J call TRBJ2-2; TCRdb indicates TRBD2, and absent DNA this call remains unverified. The CDR3 contains 17 residues. Germline CDR1 is MNHNS and CDR2 is SASEGT. This CDR3 is CASSVGLLAGGTGELFF.

The V call is TRBV6-5, the J call TRBJ2-7; the TCRdb D gene call, TRBD2, has no DNA to confirm it. Germline CDR1 is MNHEY and CDR2 is SVGAGI. The CDR3 contains 15 residues. Here the CDR3 reads CASSYIAGVSYEQYF.

V and J are TRBV12-3 or TRBV12-4 and TRBJ1-5; TCRdb names TRBD1, which stays unverified in the absence of DNA. The CDR3 covers 16 residues. The CDR3 loop reads CASTNGQGSGNQPQHF.

The gene calls are TRBV3-1 and TRBJ2-7. In germline, CDR1 is LGHDT, CDR2 YNNKEL (reference sequence). The CDR3 runs 13 residues. CDR3 region: CASSQGAQYEQYF.

This sequence joins TRBV6-1 and TRBJ1-1; TCRdb lists TRBD1, though no DNA is available to test this call. Germline-derived CDR1 and CDR2 are MNHNS and SASEGT. This CDR3 has 14 residues. The chain's CDR3 is CASSSPTTRGGAFF.

This chain uses TRBV13 with TRBJ2-5. The CDR3 extends over 13 amino acids. CDR1 and CDR2 (germline): PRHDT, FYEKMQ (reference sequence). This chain's CDR3 is CASSSRAFETQYF.

V is TRBV18 and J is TRBJ2-3; the TRBD2 assignment by TCRdb is unverifiable without DNA. The CDR3 has 16 amino acids. Per germline, CDR1 KGHSH and CDR2 LQKENI. This CDR3 is CASSPGSPRHLDTQYF.

The chain has TRBV6-1 and TRBJ2-5. The germline V gene has CDR1 MNHNS and CDR2 SASEGT. The CDR3 loop spans 14 amino acids. CDR3 sequence reads: CASSETHHRETQYF.

The chain combines TRBV2 with TRBJ1-5. There are 14 residues in the CDR3. Germline CDR1 reads SNHLY; CDR2 reads FYNNEI. The CDR3 reads CASSEVYSNQPQHF.